These T cell receptor beta chains were read from a single sample in a study of blood T cell repertoires in COVID-19. Profiled with immunoSEQ multiplex PCR; TCRdb holds only in-frame clones, not every one. This table has tens of thousands of clones, around 90% appearing once. The sequenced sample was peripheral blood. The receptors shown here come from a woman older than 75 with acute or convalescent COVID-19. Each CDR3 is given with its conserved first and last residue. Each record gives: D gene, clone size, J gene, V gene, CDR3 protein, CDR3 DNA. The D gene is left open where the match is weak. Clone size is stated in some rows and not others, as once, few, many or a class when expanded.

d_gene: NA; abundance: NA; j_gene: TRBJ1-4; v_gene: TRBV30; CDR3aa: CAWGNTGLATNEKLFF; CDR3nt: TGTGCCTGGGGAAATACAGGCCTTGCAACTAATGAAAAACTGTTTTTT
d_gene: NA; abundance: NA; j_gene: TRBJ2-7; v_gene: TRBV2; CDR3aa: CASSENSLYEQYF; CDR3nt: TGTGCCAGCAGTGAAAACAGCCTGTACGAGCAGTACTTC
d_gene: TRBD1; abundance: NA; j_gene: TRBJ2-7; v_gene: TRBV5-5; CDR3aa: CASSLGPGQGPYEQYF; CDR3nt: TGTGCCAGCAGCTTAGGCCCGGGACAGGGCCCCTACGAGCAGTACTTC
d_gene: NA; abundance: once; j_gene: TRBJ2-2; v_gene: TRBV6-5; CDR3aa: CATTVWNTGELFF; CDR3nt: TGTGCCACCACAGTCTGGAACACCGGGGAGCTGTTTTTT
d_gene: TRBD2; abundance: few; j_gene: TRBJ2-1; v_gene: TRBV2; CDR3aa: CASRTASGRQFF; CDR3nt: TGTGCCAGCAGAACAGCTAGCGGACGGCAGTTCTTC
d_gene: TRBD1; abundance: NA; j_gene: TRBJ2-3; v_gene: TRBV5-1; CDR3aa: CASSLFAGGVDTQYF; CDR3nt: TGCGCCAGCAGCTTGTTCGCAGGGGGCGTAGATACGCAGTATTTT
d_gene: TRBD1; abundance: NA; j_gene: TRBJ1-2; v_gene: TRBV11-2; CDR3aa: CASSPGTGYGYTF; CDR3nt: TGTGCCAGCAGCCCAGGGACAGGGTATGGCTACACCTTC
d_gene: NA; abundance: NA; j_gene: TRBJ2-6; v_gene: TRBV7-2; CDR3aa: CASSLVSVGANVLTF; CDR3nt: TGTGCCAGCAGCTTAGTATCGGTGGGGGCCAACGTCCTGACTTTC
d_gene: TRBD1; abundance: NA; j_gene: TRBJ1-1; v_gene: TRBV18; CDR3aa: CASSPLDRVGVNTEAFF; CDR3nt: TGTGCCAGCTCACCCCTGGACAGGGTAGGGGTGAACACTGAAGCTTTCTTT
d_gene: NA; abundance: NA; j_gene: TRBJ1-1; v_gene: TRBV9; CDR3aa: CASSRGVVNTEAFF; CDR3nt: TGTGCCAGCTCTAGAGGTGTAGTGAACACTGAAGCTTTCTTT
d_gene: NA; abundance: NA; j_gene: TRBJ2-3; v_gene: TRBV10-3; CDR3aa: CAIKERLTTSTDTQYF; CDR3nt: TGTGCCATCAAAGAGAGACTAACCACTAGCACAGATACGCAGTATTTT
d_gene: NA; abundance: NA; j_gene: TRBJ2-1; v_gene: TRBV24-1; CDR3aa: CATSDSGRSYNEQFF; CDR3nt: TGTGCCACCAGTGATTCTGGGAGATCATACAATGAGCAGTTCTTC
d_gene: TRBD2; abundance: NA; j_gene: TRBJ2-1; v_gene: TRBV30; CDR3aa: CAWSRGRAGDEQFF; CDR3nt: TGTGCCTGGAGTAGAGGGAGGGCCGGGGATGAGCAGTTCTTC
d_gene: NA; abundance: NA; j_gene: TRBJ1-6; v_gene: TRBV15; CDR3aa: CATSRVRGGSSYNSPLHF; CDR3nt: TGTGCCACCAGCAGAGTCCGGGGGGGTTCTTCCTATAATTCACCCCTCCACTTT
d_gene: NA; abundance: NA; j_gene: TRBJ2-7; v_gene: TRBV9; CDR3aa: CASSVEGTAIYEQYF; CDR3nt: TGTGCCAGCAGCGTAGAGGGGACTGCCATTTACGAGCAGTACTTC
d_gene: TRBD2; abundance: NA; j_gene: TRBJ2-1; v_gene: TRBV2; CDR3aa: CASRTSGYNEQFF; CDR3nt: TGTGCCAGCCGAACTAGCGGGTACAATGAGCAGTTCTTC
d_gene: NA; abundance: NA; j_gene: TRBJ1-1; v_gene: TRBV27; CDR3aa: CASSNRARAAEAFF; CDR3nt: TGTGCCAGCAGTAACAGGGCGCGGGCGGCTGAAGCTTTCTTT
d_gene: TRBD1; abundance: once; j_gene: TRBJ1-4; v_gene: TRBV7-9; CDR3aa: CASSFTGVTNEKLFF; CDR3nt: TGTGCCAGCAGCTTCACAGGGGTAACTAATGAAAAACTGTTTTTT
d_gene: NA; abundance: NA; j_gene: TRBJ1-2; v_gene: TRBV19; CDR3aa: CASSIKAGIGGYTF; CDR3nt: TGTGCCAGTAGTATCAAAGCAGGGATAGGAGGCTACACCTTC
d_gene: NA; abundance: NA; j_gene: TRBJ1-4; v_gene: TRBV12-3/TRBV12-4; CDR3aa: CASSPQDGEKLFF; CDR3nt: TGTGCCAGCAGTCCACAGGATGGTGAAAAACTGTTTTTT